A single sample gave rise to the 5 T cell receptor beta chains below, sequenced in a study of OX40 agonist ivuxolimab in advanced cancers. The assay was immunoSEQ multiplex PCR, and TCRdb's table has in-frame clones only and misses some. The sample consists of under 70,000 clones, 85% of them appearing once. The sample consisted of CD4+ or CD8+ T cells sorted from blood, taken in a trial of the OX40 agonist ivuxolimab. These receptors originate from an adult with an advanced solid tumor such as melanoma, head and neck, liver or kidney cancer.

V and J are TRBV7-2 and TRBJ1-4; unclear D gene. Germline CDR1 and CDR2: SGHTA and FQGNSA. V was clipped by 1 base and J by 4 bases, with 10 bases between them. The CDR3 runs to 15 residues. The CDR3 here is CASSLDRVFNEKLFF. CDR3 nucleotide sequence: TGTGCCAGCAGCTTAGATAGGGTTTTTAATGAAAAACTGTTTTTT.

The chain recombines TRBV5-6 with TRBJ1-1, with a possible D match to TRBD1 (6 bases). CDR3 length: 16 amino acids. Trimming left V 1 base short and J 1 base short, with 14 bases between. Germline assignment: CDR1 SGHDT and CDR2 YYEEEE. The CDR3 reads CASSLYRTVKNTEAFF. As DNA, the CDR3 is TGTGCCAGCAGCTTGTATCGGACAGTTAAGAACACTGAAGCTTTCTTT.

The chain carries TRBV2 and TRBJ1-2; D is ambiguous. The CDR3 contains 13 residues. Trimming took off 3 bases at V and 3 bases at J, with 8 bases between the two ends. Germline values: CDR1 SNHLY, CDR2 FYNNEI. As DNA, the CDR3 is TGTGCCAGCAGTGAGGGTAGGGACTATGGCTACACCTTC. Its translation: CASSEGRDYGYTF.

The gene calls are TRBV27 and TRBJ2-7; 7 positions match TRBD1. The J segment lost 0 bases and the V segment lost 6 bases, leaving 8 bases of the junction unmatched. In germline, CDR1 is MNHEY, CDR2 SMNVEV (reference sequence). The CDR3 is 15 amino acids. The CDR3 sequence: CASRPDRVNSYEQYF. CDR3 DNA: TGTGCCAGCAGGCCAGACAGGGTGAACTCCTACGAGCAGTACTTC.

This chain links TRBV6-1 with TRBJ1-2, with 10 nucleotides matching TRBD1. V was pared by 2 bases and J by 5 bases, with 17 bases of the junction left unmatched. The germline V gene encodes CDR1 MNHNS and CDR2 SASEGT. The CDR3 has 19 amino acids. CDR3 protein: CASSEQGVRWDRGKYGYTF. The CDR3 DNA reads TGTGCCAGCAGTGAACAGGGTGTGAGGTGGGACAGGGGCAAGTATGGCTACACCTTC.